Below, one TCR beta chain is given with its context. The data are from a study of technical replicates of blood from several donors. CDR3 length equals 13 residues. The V and J ends lost 2 bases and 14 bases respectively, with 16 bases between them. The germline gives CDR1 MDHEN, CDR2 SYDVKM. Here immunoSEQ multiplex PCR was the method, and the copy in TCRdb shows in-frame clones only, minus some. The sample lists 100,000 or so clones; around 96% were seen once. The chain employs TRBV28 and TRBJ2-1; D may be TRBD2 (7 bases). This clonotype was obtained from a human donor in good health. Sequencing input: T cells isolated from PBMCs. CDR3 nucleotides: TGTGCCAGCAGTTTAAGTGCGGGGGCGGGGAAGTTCTTC. Its translation is CASSLSAGAGKFF.